This T cell receptor beta chain was observed in a study of OX40 agonist ivuxolimab in advanced cancers. Study context: Patients received the agonistic anti-OX40 (CD134) antibody ivuxolimab. Two patients with cutaneous melanoma and one with hepatocellular carcinoma, three in total, showed partial responses.

Sequenced by immunoSEQ multiplex PCR; TCRdb stores in-frame clones only, minus some. The data contain some 45,000 clones, around 87% of them seen just once; the ten biggest clones take up over 0.3%. The count of this clone is one. The antigen remains undetermined. Study conclusions and caveats: What antigens the expanded peripheral T cells recognized was never established. CD8+ T cells showed, on average, more clonal expansion than CD4+ cells.

CDR1 and CDR2 (germline): LNHDA, SQIVND (reference sequence). V was trimmed by 3 bases and J by 4 bases, leaving 12 bases between them. This CDR3 comprises 15 residues. The source is an adult with an advanced solid tumor such as melanoma, head and neck, liver or kidney cancer. The sequencing here drew on CD4+ or CD8+ T cells sorted from blood, taken in a trial of the OX40 agonist ivuxolimab. V gene TRBV19 combines with J gene TRBJ2-2, with D perhaps matching TRBD2 (5 bases). The CDR3 reads CASSISGSRTGELFF. Here the CDR3 DNA reads TGTGCCAGTAGTATCTCGGGATCGCGCACCGGGGAGCTGTTTTTT.